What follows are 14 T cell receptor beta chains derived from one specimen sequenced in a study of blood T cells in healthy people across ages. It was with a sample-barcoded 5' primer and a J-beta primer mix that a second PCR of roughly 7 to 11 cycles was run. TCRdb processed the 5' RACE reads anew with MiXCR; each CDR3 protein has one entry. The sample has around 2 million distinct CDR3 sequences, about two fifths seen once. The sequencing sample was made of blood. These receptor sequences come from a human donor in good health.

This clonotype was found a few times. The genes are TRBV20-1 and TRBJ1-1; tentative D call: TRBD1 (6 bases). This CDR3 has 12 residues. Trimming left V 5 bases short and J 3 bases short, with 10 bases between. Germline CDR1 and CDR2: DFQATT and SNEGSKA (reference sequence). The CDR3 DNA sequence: TGCAGTGCTGCGGGGGGGCACACTGAAGCTTTCTTT. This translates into CSAAGGHTEAFF.

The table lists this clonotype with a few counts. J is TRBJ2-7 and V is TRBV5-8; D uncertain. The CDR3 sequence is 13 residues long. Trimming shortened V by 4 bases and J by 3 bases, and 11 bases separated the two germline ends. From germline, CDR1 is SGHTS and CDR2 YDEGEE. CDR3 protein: CASSIDGVYEQYF. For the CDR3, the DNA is TGTGCCAGCAGCATAGACGGTGTCTACGAGCAGTACTTC.

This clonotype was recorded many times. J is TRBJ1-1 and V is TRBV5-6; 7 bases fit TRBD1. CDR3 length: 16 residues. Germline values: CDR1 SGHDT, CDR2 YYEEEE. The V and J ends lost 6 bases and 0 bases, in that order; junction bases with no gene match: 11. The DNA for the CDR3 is TGTGCCAGCATCGAGGGTCGGGGACAGTTGAACACTGAAGCTTTCTTT. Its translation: CASIEGRGQLNTEAFF.

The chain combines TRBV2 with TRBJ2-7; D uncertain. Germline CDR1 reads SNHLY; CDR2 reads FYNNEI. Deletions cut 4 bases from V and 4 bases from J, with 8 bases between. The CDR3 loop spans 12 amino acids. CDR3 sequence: CASSVEVYEQYF. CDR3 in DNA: TGTGCCAGCAGTGTAGAGGTTTACGAGCAGTACTTC.

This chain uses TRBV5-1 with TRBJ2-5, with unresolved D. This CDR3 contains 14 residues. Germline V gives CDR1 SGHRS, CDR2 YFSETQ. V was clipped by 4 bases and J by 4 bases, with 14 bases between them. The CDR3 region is CASSRAGPLETQYF. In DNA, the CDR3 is TGCGCCAGCAGCAGAGCTGGCCCCCTAGAGACCCAGTACTTC.

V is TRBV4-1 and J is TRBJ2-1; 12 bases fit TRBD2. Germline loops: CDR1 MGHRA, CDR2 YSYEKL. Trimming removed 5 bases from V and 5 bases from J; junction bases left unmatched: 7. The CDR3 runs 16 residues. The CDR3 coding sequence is TGCGCCAGCAGCAACCATCGACTAGCGGGGGACAATGAGCAGTTCTTC. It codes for CASSNHRLAGDNEQFF.

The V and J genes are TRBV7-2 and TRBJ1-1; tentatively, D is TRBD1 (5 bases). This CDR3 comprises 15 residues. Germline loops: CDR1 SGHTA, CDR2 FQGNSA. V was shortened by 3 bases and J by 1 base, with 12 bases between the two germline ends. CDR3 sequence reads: CASSLNHGQNTEAFF. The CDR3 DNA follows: TGTGCCAGCAGCTTGAATCACGGACAGAACACTGAAGCTTTCTTT.

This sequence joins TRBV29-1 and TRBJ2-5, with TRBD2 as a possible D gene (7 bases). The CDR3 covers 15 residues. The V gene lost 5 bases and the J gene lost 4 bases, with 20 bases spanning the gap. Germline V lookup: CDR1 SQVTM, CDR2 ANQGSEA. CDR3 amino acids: CSVPGGTPGGETQYF. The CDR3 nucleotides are TGCAGCGTTCCCGGGGGGACACCGGGCGGAGAGACCCAGTACTTC. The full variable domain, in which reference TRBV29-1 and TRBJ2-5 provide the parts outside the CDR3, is SAVISQKPSRDICQRGTSLTIQCQVDSQVTMMFWYRQQPGQSLTLIATANQGSEATYESGFVIDKFPISRPNLTFSTLTVSNMSPEDSSIYLCSVPGGTPGGETQYFGPGTRLLVL.

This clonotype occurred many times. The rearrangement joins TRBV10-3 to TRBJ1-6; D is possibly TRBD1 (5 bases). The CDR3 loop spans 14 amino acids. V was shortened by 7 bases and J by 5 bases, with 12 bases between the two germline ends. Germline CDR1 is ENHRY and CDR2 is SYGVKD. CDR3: CAIKGIPNNSPLHF. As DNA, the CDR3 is TGTGCCATCAAGGGGATCCCAAATAATTCACCCCTCCACTTT.

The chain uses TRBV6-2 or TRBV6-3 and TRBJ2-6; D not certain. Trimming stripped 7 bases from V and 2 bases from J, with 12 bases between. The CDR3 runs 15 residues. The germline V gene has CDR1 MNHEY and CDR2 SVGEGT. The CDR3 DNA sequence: TGTGCCAGCACCCGAGACGGAGCTGGGGCCAACGTCCTGACTTTC. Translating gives CASTRDGAGANVLTF.

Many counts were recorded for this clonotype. For the CDR3, the DNA is TGCAGCGCCTCCAGGGGGCCTGAGACCCAGTACTTC. It specifies CSASRGPETQYF. The chain couples TRBV29-1 to TRBJ2-5; 8 nucleotides align to TRBD1. Unmatched junction bases numbered 6, after V lost 7 bases and J lost 5 bases. Germline-derived CDR1 and CDR2 are SQVTM and ANQGSEA. The CDR3 length is 12 residues.

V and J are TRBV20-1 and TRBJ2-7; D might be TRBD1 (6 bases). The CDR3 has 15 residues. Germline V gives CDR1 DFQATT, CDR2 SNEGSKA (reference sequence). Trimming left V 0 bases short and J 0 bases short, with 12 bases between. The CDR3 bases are TGCAGTGCTAGAGATGAAGGGGGAAGCTCCTACGAGCAGTACTTC. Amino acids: CSARDEGGSSYEQYF.

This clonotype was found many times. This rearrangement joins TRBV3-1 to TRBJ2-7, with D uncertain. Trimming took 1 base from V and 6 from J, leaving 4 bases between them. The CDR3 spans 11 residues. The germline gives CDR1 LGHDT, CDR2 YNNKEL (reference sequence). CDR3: CASSQAGEQYF. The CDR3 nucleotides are TGTGCCAGCAGCCAAGCCGGCGAGCAGTACTTC.

The CDR3 region has the DNA TGCGCCAGCAGCCAGTCGAGGGACCAGGATACGCAGTATTTT. Its protein is CASSQSRDQDTQYF. This sequence joins TRBV5-1 and TRBJ2-3; D possibly matches TRBD1 or TRBD2 (5 bases each). The CDR3 loop spans 14 amino acids. Per germline, CDR1 SGHRS and CDR2 YFSETQ. V was shortened by 4 bases and J by 6 bases, with 15 bases between the two germline ends.